This T cell receptor (beta chain) was sequenced for a study of OX40 agonist ivuxolimab in advanced cancers. Autoimmune disease history or systemic immunosuppression disqualified patients. Some clones are missing from TCRdb's copy, which holds only in-frame ones; the method was immunoSEQ multiplex PCR. This table has 65,000 to 95,000 clones, under 95% appearing once. The V end was cut by 6 bases, the J end by 1 base, with 12 bases between. CDR1 is SQVTM, CDR2 ANQGSEA, per germline. The CDR3 runs 13 residues. The chain carries TRBV29-1 and TRBJ1-1; D is undetermined. The sequence came from an adult with an advanced solid tumor such as melanoma, head and neck, liver or kidney cancer. Source: CD4+ or CD8+ T cells sorted from blood, taken in a trial of the OX40 agonist ivuxolimab. CDR3 coding DNA: TGCAGCGTGGCGGGTAGAGGGAACACTGAAGCTTTCTTT. It yields the protein CSVAGRGNTEAFF.